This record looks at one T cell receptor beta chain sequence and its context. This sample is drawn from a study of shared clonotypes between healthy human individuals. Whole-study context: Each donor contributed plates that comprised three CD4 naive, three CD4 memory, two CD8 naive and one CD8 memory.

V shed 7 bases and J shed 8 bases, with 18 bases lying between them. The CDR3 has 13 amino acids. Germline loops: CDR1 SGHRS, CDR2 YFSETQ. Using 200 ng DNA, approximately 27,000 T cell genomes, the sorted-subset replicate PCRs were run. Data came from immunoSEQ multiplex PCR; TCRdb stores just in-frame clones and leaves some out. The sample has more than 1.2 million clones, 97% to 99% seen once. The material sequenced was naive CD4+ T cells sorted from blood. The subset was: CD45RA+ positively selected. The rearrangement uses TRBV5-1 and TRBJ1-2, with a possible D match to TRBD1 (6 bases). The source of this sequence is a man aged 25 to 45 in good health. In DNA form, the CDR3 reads TGCGCCAGCGGTACAGGGTCGGGGGAAGGCTACACCTTC. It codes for CASGTGSGEGYTF.